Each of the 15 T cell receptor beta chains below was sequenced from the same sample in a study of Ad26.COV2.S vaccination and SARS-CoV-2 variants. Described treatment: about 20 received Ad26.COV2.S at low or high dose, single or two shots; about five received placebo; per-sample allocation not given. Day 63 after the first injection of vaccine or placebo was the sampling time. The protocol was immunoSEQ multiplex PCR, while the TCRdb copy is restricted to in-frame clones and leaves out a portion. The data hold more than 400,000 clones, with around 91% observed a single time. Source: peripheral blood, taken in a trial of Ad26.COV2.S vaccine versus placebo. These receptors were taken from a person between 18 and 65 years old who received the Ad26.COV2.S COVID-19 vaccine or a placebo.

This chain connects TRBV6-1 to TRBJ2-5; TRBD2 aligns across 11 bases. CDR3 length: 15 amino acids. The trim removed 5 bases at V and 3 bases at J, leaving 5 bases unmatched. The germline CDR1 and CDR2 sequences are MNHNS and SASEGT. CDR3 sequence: CASSSLLAGEETQYF. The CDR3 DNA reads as TGTGCCAGCAGTTCCCTACTAGCGGGAGAAGAGACCCAGTACTTC.

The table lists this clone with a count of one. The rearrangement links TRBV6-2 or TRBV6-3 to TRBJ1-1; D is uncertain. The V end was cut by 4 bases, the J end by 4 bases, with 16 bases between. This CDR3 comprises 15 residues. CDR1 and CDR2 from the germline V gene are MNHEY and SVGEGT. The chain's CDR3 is CASSLTGRGSTEAFF. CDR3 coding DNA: TGTGCCAGCAGTTTGACCGGCCGAGGGAGCACTGAAGCTTTCTTT.

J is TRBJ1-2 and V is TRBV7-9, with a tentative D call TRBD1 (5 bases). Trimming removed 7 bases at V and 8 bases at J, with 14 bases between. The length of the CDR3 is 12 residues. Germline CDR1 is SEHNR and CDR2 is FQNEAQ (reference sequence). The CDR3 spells CASTRGGLGYTF. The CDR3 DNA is TGTGCCAGCACCCGGGGGGGTTTAGGCTACACCTTC.

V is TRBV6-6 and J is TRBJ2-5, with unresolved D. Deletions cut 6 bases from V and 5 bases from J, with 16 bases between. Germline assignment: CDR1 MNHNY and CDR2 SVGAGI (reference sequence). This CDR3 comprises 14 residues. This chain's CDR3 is CASSLGPSWETQYF. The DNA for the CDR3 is TGTGCCAGCAGCCTCGGGCCTTCGTGGGAGACCCAGTACTTC.

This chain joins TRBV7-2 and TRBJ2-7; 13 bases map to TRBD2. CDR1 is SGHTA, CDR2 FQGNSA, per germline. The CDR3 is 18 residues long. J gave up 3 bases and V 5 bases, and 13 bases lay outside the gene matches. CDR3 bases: TGTGCCAGCAGCCCATCACTTGGACTAGCGGGAGCGGGCTACGAGCAGTACTTC. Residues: CASSPSLGLAGAGYEQYF.

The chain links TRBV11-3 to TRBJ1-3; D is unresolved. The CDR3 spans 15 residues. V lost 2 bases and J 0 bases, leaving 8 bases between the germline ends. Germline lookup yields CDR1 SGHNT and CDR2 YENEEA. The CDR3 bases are TGTGCCAGCAGCTTATCTTCACACTCTGGAAACACCATATATTTT. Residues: CASSLSSHSGNTIYF.

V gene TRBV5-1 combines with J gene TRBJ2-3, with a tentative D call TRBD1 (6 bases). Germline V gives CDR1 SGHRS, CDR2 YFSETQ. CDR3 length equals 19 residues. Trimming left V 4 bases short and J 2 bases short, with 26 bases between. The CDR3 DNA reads TGCGCCAGCAGCCCGAAGGAGTGGGGGCCCGTGGGTTCCACAGATACGCAGTATTTT. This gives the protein CASSPKEWGPVGSTDTQYF.

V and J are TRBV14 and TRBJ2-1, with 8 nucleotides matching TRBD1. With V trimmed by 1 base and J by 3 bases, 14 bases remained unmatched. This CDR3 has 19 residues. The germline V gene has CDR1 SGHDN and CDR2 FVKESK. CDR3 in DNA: TGTGCCAGCAGCCAAGGACAGGGGATGGGACCGACCAGCTACAATGAGCAGTTCTTC. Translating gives CASSQGQGMGPTSYNEQFF.

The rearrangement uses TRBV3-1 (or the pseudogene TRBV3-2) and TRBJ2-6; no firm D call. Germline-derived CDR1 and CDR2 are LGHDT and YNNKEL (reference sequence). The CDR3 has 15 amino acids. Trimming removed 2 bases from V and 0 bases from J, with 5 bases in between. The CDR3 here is CASSQPFSGANVLTF. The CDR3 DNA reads TGTGCCAGCAGCCAACCATTCTCTGGGGCCAACGTCCTGACTTTC.

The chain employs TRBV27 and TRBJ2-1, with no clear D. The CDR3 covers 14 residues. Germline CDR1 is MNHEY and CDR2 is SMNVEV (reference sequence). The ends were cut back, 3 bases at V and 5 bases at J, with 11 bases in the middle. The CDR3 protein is CASSLSNPHNEQFF. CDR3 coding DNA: TGTGCCAGCAGTTTGTCCAACCCCCACAATGAGCAGTTCTTC.

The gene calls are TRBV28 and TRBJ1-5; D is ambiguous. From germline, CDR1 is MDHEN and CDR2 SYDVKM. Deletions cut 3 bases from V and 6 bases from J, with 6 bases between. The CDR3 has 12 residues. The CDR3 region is CASSFGVQPQHF. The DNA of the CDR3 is TGTGCCAGCAGTTTCGGAGTTCAGCCCCAGCATTTT.

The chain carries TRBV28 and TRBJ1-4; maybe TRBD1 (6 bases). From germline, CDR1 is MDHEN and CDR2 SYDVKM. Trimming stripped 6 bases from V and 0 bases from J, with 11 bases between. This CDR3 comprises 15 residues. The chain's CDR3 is CASREWTATNEKLFF. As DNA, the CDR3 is TGTGCCAGCAGGGAATGGACAGCAACTAATGAAAAACTGTTTTTT. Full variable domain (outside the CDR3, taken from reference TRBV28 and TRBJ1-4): DVKVTQSSRYLVKRTGEKVFLECVQDMDHENMFWYRQDPGLGLRLIYFSYDVKMKEKGDIPEGYSVSREKKERFSLILESASTNQTSMYLCASREWTATNEKLFFGSGTQLSVL.

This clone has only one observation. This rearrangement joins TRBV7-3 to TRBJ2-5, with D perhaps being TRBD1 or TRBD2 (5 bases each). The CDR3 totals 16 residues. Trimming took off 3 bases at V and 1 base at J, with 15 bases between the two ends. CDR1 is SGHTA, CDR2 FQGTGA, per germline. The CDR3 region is CASSLLPRGLQETQYF. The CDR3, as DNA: TGTGCCAGCAGCTTGCTTCCCCGGGGCCTCCAAGAGACCCAGTACTTC.

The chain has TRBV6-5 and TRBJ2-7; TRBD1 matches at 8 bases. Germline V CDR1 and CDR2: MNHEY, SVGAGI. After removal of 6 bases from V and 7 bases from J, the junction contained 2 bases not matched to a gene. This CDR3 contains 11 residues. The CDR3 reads CASSGTGEQYF. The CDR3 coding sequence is TGTGCCAGCAGCGGGACAGGAGAGCAGTACTTC.

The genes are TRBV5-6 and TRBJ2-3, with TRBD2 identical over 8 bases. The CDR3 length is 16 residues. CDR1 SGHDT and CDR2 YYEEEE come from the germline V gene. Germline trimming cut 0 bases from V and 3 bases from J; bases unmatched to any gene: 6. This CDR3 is CASSLEVAGMTDTQYF. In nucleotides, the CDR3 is TGTGCCAGCAGCTTGGAGGTAGCGGGAATGACAGATACGCAGTATTTT.